These 22 T cell receptor beta chains were all obtained from the same sample, sequenced in a study of cytomegalovirus exposure and HLA in healthy donors. The PCR had 60 Vbeta and 13 Jbeta primers. The data were produced by immunoSEQ multiplex PCR, yet TCRdb's version contains in-frame clones alone and is incomplete. This table has fewer than 55,000 clones, approximately 57% appearing once. Input material: PBMCs. The origin of the receptors is a man in his 60s in good health and CMV-seropositive.

J is TRBJ1-6 and V is TRBV4-2; D is possibly TRBD1 (6 bases). Germline loops: CDR1 LGHNA, CDR2 YNFKEQ. The CDR3 length is 18 residues. V was cut by 1 base and J by 3 bases, with 16 bases left in between. The CDR3 DNA sequence: TGTGCCAGCAGCCAAGTAGGACAGCTGAGAAGCTATAATTCACCCCTCCACTTT. It yields the protein CASSQVGQLRSYNSPLHF.

CDR3 nucleotides: TGTGCCAGCAGCTTTGGCGGGACGAACACCGGGGAGCTGTTTTTT. Translation: CASSFGGTNTGELFF. This chain connects TRBV7-8 to TRBJ2-2; tentatively, D is TRBD2 (6 bases). This CDR3 contains 15 residues. Germline CDR1 SGHVS, CDR2 FQNEAQ. The V gene lost 3 bases and the J gene lost 0 bases, with 8 bases spanning the gap. Complete variable domain (other parts from reference TRBV7-8 and TRBJ2-2): GAGVSQSPRYKVAKRGQDVALRCDPISGHVSLFWYQQALGQGPEFLTYFQNEAQLDKSGLPSDRFFAERPEGSVSTLKIQRTQQEDSAVYLCASSFGGTNTGELFFGEGSRLTVL.

This chain uses TRBV19 with TRBJ1-5; 10 bases fit TRBD1. The germline V gene encodes CDR1 LNHDA and CDR2 SQIVND (reference sequence). The CDR3 has 15 amino acids. The J segment lost 2 bases and the V segment lost 11 bases, leaving 9 bases of the junction unmatched. The CDR3 region has the DNA TGTGCCTCCAAAGCCGACAGGGGGCGCAATCAGCCCCAGCATTTT. Protein product: CASKADRGRNQPQHF.

The chain employs TRBV6-6 and TRBJ2-2; D perhaps matches TRBD1 (6 bases). The V gene lost 1 base and the J gene lost 4 bases, with 10 bases spanning the gap. The CDR3 contains 15 residues. Germline V gene sequence: CDR1 MNHNY, CDR2 SVGAGI (reference sequence). In nucleotides, the CDR3 is TGTGCCAGCAGTTACTACAGGGAAGGCACCGGGGAGCTGTTTTTT. Translation: CASSYYREGTGELFF.

V usage is TRBV11-2 and J usage is TRBJ1-3; perhaps TRBD1 as D (5 bases). V lost 5 bases and J 0 bases, leaving 11 bases between the germline ends. Germline V CDR1 and CDR2: SGHAT, FQNNGV. The CDR3 runs 15 residues. The CDR3 sequence is CASSPRGSSGNTIYF. DNA for the CDR3: TGTGCCAGCAGCCCGCGGGGCAGCTCTGGAAACACCATATATTTT.

This chain connects TRBV29-1 to TRBJ2-7, with 8 bases aligning to TRBD1. The CDR3 sequence is 15 residues long. V was clipped by 6 bases and J by 0 bases; unmatched bases: 10. The germline CDR1 and CDR2 sequences are SQVTM and ANQGSEA. The CDR3 reads CSVTGTGDSSYEQYF. The CDR3 nucleotides are TGCAGCGTCACAGGGACAGGCGATAGCTCCTACGAGCAGTACTTC.

This chain joins TRBV27 and TRBJ2-7; 7 bases line up with TRBD2. The CDR3 extends over 15 amino acids. V dropped 5 bases and J dropped 2; count of bases not matched to a gene: 9. Per germline, CDR1 MNHEY and CDR2 SMNVEV (reference sequence). The CDR3 DNA sequence: TGTGCCAGCAGTCTGACGGGGGGAGGGCCCTACGAGCAGTACTTC. Translation gives CASSLTGGGPYEQYF.

This sequence joins TRBV5-6 and TRBJ2-3, with 7 bases lining up with TRBD1. V shed 1 base and J 4 bases; nucleotides not matched to a gene: 12. The CDR3 totals 17 residues. CDR1 and CDR2 (germline): SGHDT, YYEEEE. CDR3 DNA sequence: TGTGCCAGCAGCTTGCGATCGACAGGGAAGAGGGCAGATACGCAGTATTTT. Its translation is CASSLRSTGKRADTQYF.

The rearrangement joins TRBV9 to TRBJ2-1; 9 bases align to TRBD2. With 4 bases clipped from V and 9 bases from J, the junction kept 11 bases outside the gene matches. This CDR3 spans 15 amino acids. CDR1 is SGDLS and CDR2 is YYNGEE in the germline V gene. CDR3 sequence (DNA): TGTGCCAGCAGCCCCTATAATAGCGGGAGCGTTGAGCAGTTCTTC. Residues: CASSPYNSGSVEQFF.

On this clone itself: Its ends do not fully match the called genes, so a read error is possible. The chain uses TRBV19 and TRBJ1-1, with TRBD1 identical over 7 bases. Per germline, CDR1 LNHDA and CDR2 SQIVND (reference sequence). The CDR3 sequence is 13 residues long. The CDR3 loop reads CASSLPGTVETFF. The DNA for the CDR3 is TGTGCCAGTAGTCTCCCGGGGACAGTTGAAACTTTCTTT.

The chain has TRBV7-6 and TRBJ2-1; 15 bases agree with TRBD2. Trimming took 5 bases from V and 10 from J; bases not matched to a gene: 6. This CDR3 has 15 amino acids. Germline V gene sequence: CDR1 SGHVS, CDR2 FNYEAQ. CDR3 sequence reads: CASSPGLAGGGEQFF. In nucleotides, the CDR3 is TGTGCCAGCAGCCCGGGACTAGCGGGAGGTGGCGAGCAGTTCTTC.

The genes are TRBV14 and TRBJ2-7; D is unresolved. The length of the CDR3 is 14 residues. Trimming pared 4 bases from V and 0 bases from J, leaving 10 bases between. Germline lookup yields CDR1 SGHDN and CDR2 FVKESK. CDR3 nucleotides: TGTGCCAGCAGCCCCCACAGTTACTCCTACGAGCAGTACTTC. Encoded protein: CASSPHSYSYEQYF.

The V gene is TRBV6-1, the J gene TRBJ1-1; 7 nucleotides align to TRBD1. CDR3 size: 14 residues. The V segment lost 10 bases and the J segment 3 bases; nucleotides outside the gene matches: 11. Germline CDR1 reads MNHNS; CDR2 reads SASEGT. CDR3 coding DNA: TGTGCCACCAGAGTGACAGGGTTGTACACTGAAGCTTTCTTT. Translation: CATRVTGLYTEAFF.

The gene calls are TRBV4-3 and TRBJ2-3, with TRBD2 identical over 8 bases. The CDR3 sequence is 15 residues long. V lost 0 bases to trimming and J lost 8 bases; unmatched junction nucleotides: 7. From germline, CDR1 is LGHNA and CDR2 YSLEER. For the CDR3, the DNA is TGCGCCAGCAGCCAAGATATGAGCGGGAGAGTTACGCAGTATTTT. Residues: CASSQDMSGRVTQYF.

V and J are TRBV4-1 and TRBJ2-7; weak D call: TRBD2 (5 bases). The ends were cut back, 5 bases at V and 3 bases at J, with 11 bases in the middle. Germline-derived CDR1 and CDR2 are MGHRA and YSYEKL. This CDR3 comprises 13 residues. The CDR3 sequence: CASSKTGDYEQYF. The CDR3 DNA sequence: TGCGCCAGCAGCAAGACCGGGGACTACGAGCAGTACTTC.

The sample holds a few counts of this clone. The CDR3 loop reads CASSFSGTGRSEAFF. CDR3 nucleotides: TGTGCCAGCAGCTTCTCCGGGACAGGGAGGTCTGAAGCTTTCTTT. The chain recombines TRBV5-4 with TRBJ1-1, with 9 bases aligning to TRBD1. The CDR3 is made up of 15 amino acids. Germline CDR1 reads SGHNT; CDR2 reads YYREEE (reference sequence). J was trimmed by 6 bases and V by 2 bases; bases with no gene match: 8.

In its sample, this clone was seen once. This chain connects TRBV7-3 to TRBJ2-1; 10 positions agree with TRBD2. Per the germline V gene, CDR1 is SGHTA and CDR2 is FQGTGA. The CDR3 consists of 14 residues. Germline trimming cut 5 bases from V and 9 bases from J; bases unmatched to any gene: 7. The CDR3 sequence is CASSPLAGEAEQFF. DNA for the CDR3: TGTGCCAGCAGCCCGCTAGCGGGAGAAGCTGAGCAGTTCTTC. Supplemented by reference TRBV7-3 and TRBJ2-1, the full variable domain reads GAGVSQTPSNKVTEKGKYVELRCDPISGHTALYWYRQSLGQGPEFLIYFQGTGAADDSGLPNDRFFAVRPEGSVSTLKIQRTERGDSAVYLCASSPLAGEAEQFFGPGTRLTVL.

The genes are TRBV11-2 and TRBJ1-5; weak D call: TRBD1 (5 bases). The CDR3 consists of 16 residues. V dropped 3 bases and J dropped 6 bases, with 18 bases sitting between them. Germline CDR1 reads SGHAT; CDR2 reads FQNNGV. CDR3 residues: CASSFGGDPRVQPQHF. CDR3 sequence (DNA): TGTGCCAGCAGCTTTGGGGGGGACCCTAGAGTTCAGCCCCAGCATTTT.

This chain's CDR3 is CASSFSVGEQYF. CDR3 nucleotide sequence: TGTGCCAGCAGTTTTTCGGTTGGCGAGCAGTACTTC. The chain combines TRBV28 with TRBJ2-7; no definite D call. Per the germline V gene, CDR1 is MDHEN and CDR2 is SYDVKM. The V gene lost 3 bases and the J gene lost 6 bases, with 9 bases spanning the gap. CDR3 length: 12 amino acids.

CDR3 sequence: CSITGTEDYEQYF. CDR3 nucleotide sequence: TGCAGCATCACCGGGACAGAGGATTACGAGCAGTACTTC. V and J are TRBV29-1 and TRBJ2-7; 7 nucleotides line up with TRBD1. Germline-derived CDR1 and CDR2 are SQVTM and ANQGSEA. The ends lost 8 bases at V and 4 bases at J; junction bases unmatched: 11. The length of the CDR3 is 13 residues.

This clone was counted a few times. This chain joins TRBV14 and TRBJ2-1; D not resolved. CDR1 is SGHDN and CDR2 is FVKESK in the germline V gene. The CDR3 contains 12 residues. Trimming removed 1 base at V and 4 bases at J, with 2 bases between. The CDR3 loop is CASSQAYNEQFF. CDR3 nucleotides: TGTGCCAGCAGCCAAGCATACAATGAGCAGTTCTTC.

The chain employs TRBV7-9 and TRBJ2-7; 8 positions agree with TRBD2. The CDR3 is 14 residues long. Germline-derived CDR1 and CDR2 are SEHNR and FQNEAQ (reference sequence). V shed 5 bases, J shed 1 base, and the junction held 4 bases outside the gene matches. CDR3 nucleotides: TGTGCCAGCAGCCAAGCGGGAGCGTCCTACGAGCAGTACTTC. Its protein product is CASSQAGASYEQYF. The full variable domain, its missing parts supplied by reference TRBV7-9 and TRBJ2-7, is DTGVSQNPRHKITKRGQNVTFRCDPISEHNRLYWYRQTLGQGPEFLTYFQNEAQLEKSRLLSDRFSAERPKGSFSTLEIQRTEQGDSAMYLCASSQAGASYEQYFGPGTRLTVT.